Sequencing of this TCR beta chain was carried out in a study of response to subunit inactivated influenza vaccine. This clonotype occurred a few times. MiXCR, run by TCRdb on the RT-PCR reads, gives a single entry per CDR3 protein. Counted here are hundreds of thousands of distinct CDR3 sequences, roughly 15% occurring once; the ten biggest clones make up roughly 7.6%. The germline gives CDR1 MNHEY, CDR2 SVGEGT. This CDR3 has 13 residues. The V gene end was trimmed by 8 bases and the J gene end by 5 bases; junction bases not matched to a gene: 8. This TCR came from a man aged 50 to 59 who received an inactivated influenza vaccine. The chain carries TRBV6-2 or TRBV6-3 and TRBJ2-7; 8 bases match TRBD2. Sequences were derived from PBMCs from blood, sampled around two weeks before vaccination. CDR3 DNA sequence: TGTGCCAGCTCAACGGGAGGGCCCCACGAGCAGTACTTC. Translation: CASSTGGPHEQYF.